This TCR beta chain derives from a study of identical twins listed by TCRdb under 2016. Context from the whole study: To test whether fetal clonotypes persist, the study used deep sequencing on TCR alpha and beta repertoires from monozygotic twins, unrelated adults of various ages, and cord blood. To rule out contamination, the twin experiments were replicated at different times with different library preparation protocols. Paper-wide results and their limitations: Zero-insertion analyses could be partly confounded by invariant T cells such as MAIT and iNKT, though diverse VJ usage argued against such confounding for most clonotypes. Compared with coincidental sharing between unrelated individuals, out-of-frame TCR alpha sequences shared between twins showed an excess of sequences with low generation probability. Excess twin sharing in beta out-of-frame sequences was weaker because fewer shared sequences lowered the signal-to-noise ratio. In monozygotic twins, recombination models systematically underestimated out-of-frame TCR alpha sharing, but the models matched the sharing seen between unrelated individuals. Fewer insertions were carried by abundant cord blood beta clonotypes, a similar but weaker trend appeared in young adult naive repertoires, and no such trend appeared in memory repertoires. Because the same donors could not be followed over many years, the conclusions depended on cross-sectional statistical analysis.

Taken from the germline V gene (reference sequence), the CDR1 and CDR2 loops are SEHNR and FQNEAQ. Inclusive of the bounding cysteine and phenylalanine, the CDR3 is 16 residues long. Only the CDR3 DNA is retained, 48 bases long and in frame from the first base. Germline trimming amounts to 0 bases on V and 2 bases on J, with 4 as the count of junction bases outside the gene matches. The receptor library was made with 5' RACE. For sequencing, an Illumina HiSeq 2000 was employed. Template switching added a universal primer binding site, and the final cDNA carried a unique molecular identifier that allowed TCR cDNA molecules to be counted accurately. Specific primers in the conserved constant-segment region were used to synthesize first-strand cDNA for the TCR alpha and beta chains. To control for contamination, every cDNA library was double barcoded, receiving both a SMART-Mk sample barcode and Illumina barcodes. TruSeq adapter sequences along with Illumina sample barcodes were introduced in two successive PCR steps. TCR alpha and beta cDNA libraries were sequenced on the Illumina HiSeq platform with custom primers. The source study handled its data this way. MiGEC was used to process raw reads and extract unique molecular identifiers, and MiXCR was used to find CDR3 positions. Recombination models were inferred per individual with the repgenHMM and IGoR tools using an EM algorithm. Shared clonotype analysis was performed with the tcR package in R, normalizing sharing by the product of cloneset sizes. Out-of-frame nonproductive sequences were analyzed to study raw recombination free of thymic and clonal selection effects. TCRdb reworked the public reads: Q25 trimming with fastp, MiXCR clone assembly, productive beta chains retained. Rows merge per CDR3 protein into single entries with the most common DNA and genes. V and J calls and clone size were set by TCRdb, not the authors. The sample profile shows 210,000 or so distinct CDR3 sequences; 6.5% to 8.5% of them were found once. The ten largest account for about 1.9% of the sample.

All donors were healthy Caucasians. The twin cohort consisted of three pairs of female monozygotic twins, all aged roughly 18 to 30 years. Miltenyi CD45RO+ enrichment and human naive T-cell isolation kits were used to isolate memory (CD45RO+) and naive T cells from PBMC. This clonotype was seen ten or more times. Its antigen specificity is not known. No much larger clone is present one base from it, and per-base qualities are unavailable. These data also formed part of another study, on yellow fever vaccine responses in identical twins. From the second report: The authors reported that the T cell response to vaccination in identical twins appeared partly convergent and partly personalized. The study precisely tracked vaccine-responding T cell clones in identical twins.

The material sequenced was memory (CD45RO+) T cells sorted from blood. The cell subset or site label for this specimen denotes: CD45RO+ enriched T cells. In this chain, TRBV7-9 is recombined with TRBJ2-3; TRBD1 lines up with 8 middle nucleotides. This receptor was identified in a woman aged 18-29 years in good health. The bases are TGTGCCAGCAGCTTAGCGGACAGGGAGGACACAGATACGCAGTATTTT. Translated, it gives CASSLADREDTDTQYF. This CDR3, with the reference TRBV7-9 and TRBJ2-3 proteins standing in past its ends, gives the full variable domain DTGVSQNPRHKITKRGQNVTFRCDPISEHNRLYWYRQTLGQGPEFLTYFQNEAQLEKSRLLSDRFSAERPKGSFSTLEIQRTEQGDSAMYLCASSLADREDTDTQYFGPGTRLTVL.